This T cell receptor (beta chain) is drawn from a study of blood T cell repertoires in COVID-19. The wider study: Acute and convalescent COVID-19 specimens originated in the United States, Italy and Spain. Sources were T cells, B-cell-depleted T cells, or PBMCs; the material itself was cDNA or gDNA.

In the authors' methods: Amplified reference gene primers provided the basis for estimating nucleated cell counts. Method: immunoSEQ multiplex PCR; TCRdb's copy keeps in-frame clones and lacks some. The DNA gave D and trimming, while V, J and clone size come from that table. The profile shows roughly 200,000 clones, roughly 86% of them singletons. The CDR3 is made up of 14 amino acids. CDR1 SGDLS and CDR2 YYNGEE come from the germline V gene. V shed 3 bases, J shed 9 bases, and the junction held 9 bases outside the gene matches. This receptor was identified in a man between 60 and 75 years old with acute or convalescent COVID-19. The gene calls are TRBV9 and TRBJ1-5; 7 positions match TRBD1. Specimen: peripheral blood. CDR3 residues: CASSASPQGPPQHF. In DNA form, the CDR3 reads TGTGCCAGCAGCGCGTCGCCACAGGGGCCGCCCCAGCATTTT.